This is a list of T cell receptor beta chains from one sample in a study of blood T cell repertoires in COVID-19. The assay was immunoSEQ multiplex PCR, and TCRdb's table has in-frame clones only and misses some. Of about 260,000 clones listed, about 90% were seen once; the top ten hold roughly a tenth. The sequenced sample was peripheral blood. Every receptor here comes from a woman between 70 and 85 years old with COVID-19, enrolled during active disease. The CDR3 runs from the conserved cysteine through the conserved F or W. A D gene is named only where the DNA matches it firmly. Only some rows state a clone size, as once, few, many or a class for expanded clones.

TRBJ1-2,.,TRBV4-3,TRBD1,CASSQSVRQGASGYTF,TGCGCCAGCAGCCAATCGGTACGACAGGGGGCCTCTGGCTACACCTTC
TRBJ2-2,.,TRBV19,TRBD2,CASKLQAGYTGELFF,TGTGCCAGTAAGCTCCAAGCGGGATACACCGGGGAGCTGTTTTTT
TRBJ1-6,.,TRBV11-2,TRBD1,CASSPPSTGDRSPLHF,TGTGCCAGCAGCCCTCCCTCGACAGGGGATCGATCACCCCTCCACTTT
TRBJ1-3,.,TRBV9,.,CASSQRGGSGNTIYF,TGTGCCAGCAGCCAAAGGGGGGGTTCTGGAAACACCATATATTTT
TRBJ2-2,.,TRBV28,.,CASSPGAGELFF,TGTGCCAGCAGTCCCGGAGCCGGGGAGCTGTTTTTT
TRBJ1-1,.,TRBV5-1,TRBD1,CASRRTGGMNTEAFF,TGCGCCAGCAGGAGGACAGGGGGAATGAACACTGAAGCTTTCTTT
TRBJ2-7,.,TRBV4-1,TRBD2,CASSQEFYGAGERGQYF,TGCGCCAGCAGCCAAGAGTTTTACGGAGCGGGAGAACGGGGACAGTACTTC
TRBJ2-2,.,TRBV21-1,.,CASSKQGQNTGELFF,TGTGCCAGCAGCAAACAGGGGCAAAACACCGGGGAGCTGTTTTTT
TRBJ2-2,few,TRBV9,.,CASSPRLLGELFF,TGTGCCAGCAGCCCCCGCTTACTCGGGGAGCTGTTTTTT
TRBJ2-4,few,TRBV27,TRBD2,CASSLLPGTSGRSYIQYF,TGTGCCAGCAGTTTACTCCCCGGGACTAGCGGGAGGTCTTACATTCAGTACTTC
TRBJ1-4,.,TRBV21-1,.,CASSSKGGGNSSLKLFF,TGTGCCAGCAGCAGTAAAGGTGGAGGGAATTCGTCGCTAAAACTGTTTTTT
TRBJ1-3,.,TRBV30,TRBD1,CAWSLWTGGSGNTIYF,TGTGCCTGGAGTCTTTGGACAGGGGGAAGTGGAAACACCATATATTTT
TRBJ2-1,.,TRBV6-5,TRBD2,CASSRLAGGNNEQFF,TGTGCCAGCAGCCGACTAGCGGGAGGTAACAATGAGCAGTTCTTC
TRBJ1-2,.,TRBV5-5,TRBD1,CASSPGQTDGYTF,TGTGCCAGCAGCCCGGGACAGACGGATGGCTACACCTTC
TRBJ1-2,few,TRBV9,.,CASSVTAGSNYGYTF,TGTGCCAGCAGCGTTACGGCAGGGTCGAACTATGGCTACACCTTC
TRBJ1-1,.,TRBV2,.,CASTSAMNTEAFF,TGTGCCAGCACCTCCGCTATGAACACTGAAGCTTTCTTT
TRBJ1-5,.,TRBV30,.,CAWSQGMGPQHF,TGTGCCTGGAGTCAGGGGATGGGGCCCCAGCATTTT
TRBJ1-5,.,TRBV27,.,CASSLGGQPQHF,TGTGCCAGCAGTTTGGGGGGTCAGCCCCAGCATTTT
TRBJ2-3,.,TRBV6-5,.,CASSLPRSGKDTQYF,TGTGCCAGCAGCCTACCCCGTTCCGGGAAAGATACGCAGTATTTT
TRBJ1-2,.,TRBV15,TRBD1,CATSRAGQHYGYTF,TGTGCCACCAGCAGAGCGGGACAGCACTATGGCTACACCTTC
TRBJ2-1,.,TRBV6-2/TRBV6-3,.,CASSPGLNIINEQFF,TGTGCCAGCAGCCCGGGACTTAACATCATAAATGAGCAGTTCTTC
TRBJ2-2,.,TRBV3-1/TRBV3-2,TRBD1,CASSQGLRGGAGELFF,TGTGCCAGCAGCCAAGGGCTTAGAGGGGGCGCCGGGGAGCTGTTTTTT
TRBJ2-7,.,TRBV6-2/TRBV6-3,.,CASSTNGEQYF,TGTGCCAGCAGCACCAACGGTGAGCAGTACTTC
TRBJ2-7,once,TRBV9,TRBD2,CASSVDLTSGRGQYF,TGTGCCAGCAGCGTAGACCTGACTAGCGGGAGAGGGCAGTACTTC
TRBJ1-6,.,TRBV7-2,.,CASSFLVGRDSPLHF,TGTGCCAGCAGCTTTTTGGTAGGGAGAGATTCACCCCTCCACTTT
TRBJ2-1,.,TRBV24-1,.,CATSDGDNEQFF,TGTGCCACCAGTGATGGAGACAATGAGCAGTTCTTC
TRBJ1-3,.,TRBV14,.,CASSQTKGNTIYF,TGTGCCAGCAGCCAAACTAAAGGAAACACCATATATTTT
TRBJ1-1,.,TRBV18,TRBD1,CASSPPTGAVTEAFF,TGTGCCAGCTCACCGCCGACAGGGGCGGTCACTGAAGCTTTCTTT
TRBJ2-1,.,TRBV19,.,CASSMVPGFEQFF,TGTGCCAGTAGTATGGTGCCGGGGTTTGAGCAGTTCTTC
TRBJ2-1,.,TRBV4-1,TRBD2,CASSQGGLAGLRAYNEQFF,TGCGCCAGCAGCCAAGGGGGACTAGCGGGACTTCGTGCCTACAATGAGCAGTTCTTC
TRBJ2-7,.,TRBV6-5,.,CASSRQHSRTYEQYF,TGTGCCAGCAGTCGACAGCATTCAAGAACCTACGAGCAGTACTTC
TRBJ2-5,.,TRBV5-1,.,CASSLDTGETQYF,TGCGCCAGCAGCTTGGATACAGGAGAGACCCAGTACTTC
TRBJ2-2,.,TRBV11-1,.,CASSLGGAGYTGELFF,TGTGCCAGCAGCTTAGGTGGGGCCGGATACACCGGGGAGCTGTTTTTT
TRBJ1-1,.,TRBV9,TRBD1,CASSPPGQGAAEAFF,TGTGCCAGCAGCCCTCCGGGACAGGGGGCCGCTGAAGCTTTCTTT
TRBJ2-1,.,TRBV7-3,.,CASSLHPDNEQFF,TGTGCCAGCAGCTTACACCCGGACAATGAGCAGTTCTTC
TRBJ2-5,.,TRBV11-3,.,CASTEVADSETQYF,TGTGCCAGCACCGAGGTGGCGGATTCGGAGACCCAGTACTTC
TRBJ1-2,.,TRBV5-1,TRBD1,CASSLTGANYGYTF,TGCGCCAGCAGCTTGACAGGGGCCAACTATGGCTACACCTTC
TRBJ2-1,.,TRBV30,.,CAWSVPQGLSYNEQFF,TGTGCCTGGAGTGTACCCCAGGGGTTAAGTTACAATGAGCAGTTCTTC
TRBJ1-2,.,TRBV5-6,.,CASSPGNKGQWPAAGGYTF,TGTGCCAGCAGCCCGGGTAACAAGGGTCAATGGCCCGCGGCGGGGGGCTACACCTTC
TRBJ2-1,.,TRBV19,.,CASNPGSYNEQFF,TGTGCCAGTAATCCGGGCTCCTACAATGAGCAGTTCTTC
TRBJ2-4,.,TRBV29-1,TRBD2,CSVERGEGKNIQYF,TGCAGCGTTGAGCGGGGGGAGGGCAAAAACATTCAGTACTTC
TRBJ2-1,.,TRBV6-6,.,CASREQGRYNEQFF,TGTGCCAGCAGAGAACAGGGGAGGTACAATGAGCAGTTCTTC
TRBJ2-2,.,TRBV19,.,CASRLGVRGELFF,TGTGCCAGTAGGTTGGGCGTCCGCGGGGAGCTGTTTTTT
TRBJ2-7,.,TRBV5-1,TRBD1,CASSVGGTGPNEQYF,TGCGCCAGCAGCGTAGGAGGGACAGGGCCCAACGAGCAGTACTTC
TRBJ2-1,.,TRBV7-8,.,CASSPGYNEQFF,TGTGCCAGCAGCCCCGGTTACAATGAGCAGTTCTTC
TRBJ1-1,.,TRBV7-3,.,CASSLSQDNTEAFF,TGTGCCAGCAGCTTATCACAGGATAACACTGAAGCTTTCTTT
TRBJ1-6,.,TRBV13,.,CASSSRLDGNSPLHF,TGTGCCAGCAGCTCTCGTTTAGACGGGAATTCACCCCTCCACTTT
TRBJ1-4,.,TRBV25-1,.,CASRPDRGLATNEKLFF,TGTGCCAGCAGACCGGACCGGGGACTGGCAACTAATGAAAAACTGTTTTTT
TRBJ2-3,.,TRBV27,TRBD2,CASRKGGRVTDTQYF,TGTGCCAGCCGAAAGGGCGGGAGAGTGACAGATACGCAGTATTTT
TRBJ1-5,.,TRBV29-1,.,CSVRDSWGQPQHF,TGCAGCGTTCGTGACAGCTGGGGTCAGCCCCAGCATTTT